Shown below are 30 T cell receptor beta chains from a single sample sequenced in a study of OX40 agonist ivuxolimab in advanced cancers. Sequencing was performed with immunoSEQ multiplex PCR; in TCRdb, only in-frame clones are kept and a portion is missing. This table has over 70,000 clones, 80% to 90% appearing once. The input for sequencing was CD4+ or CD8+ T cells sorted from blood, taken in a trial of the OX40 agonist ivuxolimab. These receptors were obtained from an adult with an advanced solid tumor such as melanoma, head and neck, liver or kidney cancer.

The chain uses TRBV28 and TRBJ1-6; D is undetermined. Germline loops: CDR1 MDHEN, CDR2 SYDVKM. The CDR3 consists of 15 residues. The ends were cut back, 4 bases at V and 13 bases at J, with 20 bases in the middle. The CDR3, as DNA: TGTGCCAGCAGTTCTTCCTACTTAGCTCCAAGGCCCCTCCACTTT. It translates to CASSSSYLAPRPLHF.

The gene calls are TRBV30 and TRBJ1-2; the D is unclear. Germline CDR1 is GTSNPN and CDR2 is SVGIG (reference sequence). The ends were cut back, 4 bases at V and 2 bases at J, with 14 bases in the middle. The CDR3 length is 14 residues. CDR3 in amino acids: CAWTTAPSNYGYTF. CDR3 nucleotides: TGTGCCTGGACCACAGCACCGTCGAACTATGGCTACACCTTC.

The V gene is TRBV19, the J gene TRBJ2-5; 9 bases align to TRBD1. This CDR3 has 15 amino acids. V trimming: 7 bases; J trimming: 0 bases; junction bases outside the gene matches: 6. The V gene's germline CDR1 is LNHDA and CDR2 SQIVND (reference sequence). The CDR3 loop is CASTPGTGHQETQYF. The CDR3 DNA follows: TGTGCCAGTACCCCCGGGACAGGGCACCAAGAGACCCAGTACTTC. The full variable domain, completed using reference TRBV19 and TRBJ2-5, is DGGITQSPKYLFRKEGQNVTLSCEQNLNHDAMYWYRQDPGQGLRLIYYSQIVNDFQKGDIAEGYSVSREKKESFPLTVTSAQKNPTAFYLCASTPGTGHQETQYFGPGTRLLVL.

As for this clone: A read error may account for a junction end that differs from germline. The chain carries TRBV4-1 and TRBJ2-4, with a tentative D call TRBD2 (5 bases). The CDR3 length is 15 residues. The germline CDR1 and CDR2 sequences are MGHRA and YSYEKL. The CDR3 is CAGSPNDRRSYIQYF. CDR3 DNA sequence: TGCGCCGGCAGCCCAAACGATAGGAGGTCGTACATTCAGTACTTC.

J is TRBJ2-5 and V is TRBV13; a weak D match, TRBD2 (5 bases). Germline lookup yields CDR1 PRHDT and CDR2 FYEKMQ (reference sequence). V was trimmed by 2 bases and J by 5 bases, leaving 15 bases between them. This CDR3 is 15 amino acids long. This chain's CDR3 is CASSLKLLAKETQYF. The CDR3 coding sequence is TGTGCCAGCAGCTTAAAATTGTTAGCGAAGGAGACCCAGTACTTC. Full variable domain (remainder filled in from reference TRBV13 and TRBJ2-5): AAGVIQSPRHLIKEKRETATLKCYPIPRHDTVYWYQQGPGQDPQFLISFYEKMQSDKGSIPDRFSAQQFSDYHSELNMSSLELGDSALYFCASSLKLLAKETQYFGPGTRLLVL.

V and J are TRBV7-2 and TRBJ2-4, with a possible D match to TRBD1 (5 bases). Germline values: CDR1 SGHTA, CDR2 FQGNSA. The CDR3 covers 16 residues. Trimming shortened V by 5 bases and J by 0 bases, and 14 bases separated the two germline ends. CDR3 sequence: CASSPGQSLAKNIQYF. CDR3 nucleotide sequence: TGTGCCAGCAGCCCAGGGCAGTCTTTAGCCAAAAACATTCAGTACTTC.

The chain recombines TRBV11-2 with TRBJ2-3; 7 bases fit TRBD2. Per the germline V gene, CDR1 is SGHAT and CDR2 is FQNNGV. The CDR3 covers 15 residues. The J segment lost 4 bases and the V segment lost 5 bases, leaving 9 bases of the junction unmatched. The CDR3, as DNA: TGTGCCAGCAGCCCGGGGAGGGGTGTAGCAGATACGCAGTATTTT. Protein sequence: CASSPGRGVADTQYF.

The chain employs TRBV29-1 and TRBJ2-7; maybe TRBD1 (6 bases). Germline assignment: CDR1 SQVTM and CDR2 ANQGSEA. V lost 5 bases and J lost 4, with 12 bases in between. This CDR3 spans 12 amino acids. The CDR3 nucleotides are TGCAGCGTTTTTGGGGGACATTACGAGCAGTACTTC. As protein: CSVFGGHYEQYF.

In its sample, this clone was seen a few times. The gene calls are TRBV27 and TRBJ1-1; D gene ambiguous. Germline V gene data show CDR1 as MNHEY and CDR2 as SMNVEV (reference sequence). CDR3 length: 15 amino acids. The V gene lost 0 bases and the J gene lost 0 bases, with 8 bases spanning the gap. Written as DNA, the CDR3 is TGTGCCAGCAGTTTATCAAACAGAATGAACACTGAAGCTTTCTTT. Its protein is CASSLSNRMNTEAFF.

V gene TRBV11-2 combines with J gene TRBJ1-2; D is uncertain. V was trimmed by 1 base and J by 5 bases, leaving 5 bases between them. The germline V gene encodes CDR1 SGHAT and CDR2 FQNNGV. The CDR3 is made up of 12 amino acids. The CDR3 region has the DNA TGTGCCAGCAGCTTAGGGGAGTATGGCTACACCTTC. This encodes CASSLGEYGYTF.

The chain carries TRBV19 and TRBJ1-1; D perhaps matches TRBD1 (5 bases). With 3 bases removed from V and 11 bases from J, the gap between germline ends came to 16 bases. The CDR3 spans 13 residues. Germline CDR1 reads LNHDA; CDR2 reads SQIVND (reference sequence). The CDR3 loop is CASSIGTDNWAFF. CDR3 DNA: TGTGCCAGTAGTATTGGGACCGACAACTGGGCTTTCTTT. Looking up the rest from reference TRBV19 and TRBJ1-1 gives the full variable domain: DGGITQSPKYLFRKEGQNVTLSCEQNLNHDAMYWYRQDPGQGLRLIYYSQIVNDFQKGDIAEGYSVSREKKESFPLTVTSAQKNPTAFYLCASSIGTDNWAFFGQGTRLTVV.

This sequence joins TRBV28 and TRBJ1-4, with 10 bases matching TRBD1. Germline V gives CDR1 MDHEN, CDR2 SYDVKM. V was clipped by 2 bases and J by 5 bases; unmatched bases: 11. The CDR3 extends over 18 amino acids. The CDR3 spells CASSLRGTGALVNEKLFF. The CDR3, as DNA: TGTGCCAGCAGTTTACGGGGGACAGGGGCCTTGGTCAATGAAAAACTGTTTTTT. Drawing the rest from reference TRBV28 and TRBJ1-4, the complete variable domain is DVKVTQSSRYLVKRTGEKVFLECVQDMDHENMFWYRQDPGLGLRLIYFSYDVKMKEKGDIPEGYSVSREKKERFSLILESASTNQTSMYLCASSLRGTGALVNEKLFFGSGTQLSVL.

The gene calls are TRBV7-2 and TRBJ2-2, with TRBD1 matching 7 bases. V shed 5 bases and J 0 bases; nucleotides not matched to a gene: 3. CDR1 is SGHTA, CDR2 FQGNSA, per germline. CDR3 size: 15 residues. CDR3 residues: CASSNRGSNTGELFF. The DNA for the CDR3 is TGTGCCAGCAGCAACAGGGGCTCGAACACCGGGGAGCTGTTTTTT.

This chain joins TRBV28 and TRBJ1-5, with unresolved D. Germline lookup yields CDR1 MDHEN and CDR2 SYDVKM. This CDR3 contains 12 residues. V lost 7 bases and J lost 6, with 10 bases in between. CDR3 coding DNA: TGTGCCAGCACTGTCGGGGTTCAGCCCCAGCATTTT. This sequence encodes CASTVGVQPQHF.

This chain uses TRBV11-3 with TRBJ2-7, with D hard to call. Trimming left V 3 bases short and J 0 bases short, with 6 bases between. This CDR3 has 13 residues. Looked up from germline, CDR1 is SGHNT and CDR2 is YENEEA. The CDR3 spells CASSLASSYEQYF. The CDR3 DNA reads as TGTGCCAGCAGCTTGGCGAGCTCCTACGAGCAGTACTTC. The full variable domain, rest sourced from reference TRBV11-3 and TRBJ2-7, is EAGVVQSPRYKIIEKKQPVAFWCNPISGHNTLYWYLQNLGQGPELLIRYENEEAVDDSQLPKDRFSAERLKGVDSTLKIQPAELGDSAVYLCASSLASSYEQYFGPGTRLTVT.

The CDR3 bases are TGCGCCAGCAGCCAAGATCCGATGCCCACAGATACGCAGTATTTT. Amino acid sequence: CASSQDPMPTDTQYF. The chain joins TRBV4-3 to TRBJ2-3, with D uncertain. From germline, CDR1 is LGHNA and CDR2 YSLEER. Trimming left V 0 bases short and J 2 bases short, with 9 bases between. This CDR3 has 15 amino acids.

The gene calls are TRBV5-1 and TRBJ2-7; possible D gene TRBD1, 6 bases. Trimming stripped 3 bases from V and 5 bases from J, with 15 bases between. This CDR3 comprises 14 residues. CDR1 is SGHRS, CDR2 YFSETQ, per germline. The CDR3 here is CASSSQGLENEQYF. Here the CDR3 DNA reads TGCGCCAGCAGCTCACAGGGATTGGAGAACGAGCAGTACTTC.

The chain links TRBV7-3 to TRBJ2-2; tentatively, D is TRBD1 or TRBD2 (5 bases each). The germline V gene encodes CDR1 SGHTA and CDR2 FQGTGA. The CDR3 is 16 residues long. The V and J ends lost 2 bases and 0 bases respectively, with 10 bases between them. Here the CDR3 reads CASSLGTHTNTGELFF. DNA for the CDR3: TGTGCCAGCAGCTTAGGGACCCATACGAACACCGGGGAGCTGTTTTTT.

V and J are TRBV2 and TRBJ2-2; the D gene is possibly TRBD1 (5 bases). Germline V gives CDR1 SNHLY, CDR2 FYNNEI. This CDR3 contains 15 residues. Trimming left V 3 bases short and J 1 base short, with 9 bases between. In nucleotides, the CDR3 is TGTGCCAGCAGTGATGTGGACAAGAACACCGGGGAGCTGTTTTTT. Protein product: CASSDVDKNTGELFF.

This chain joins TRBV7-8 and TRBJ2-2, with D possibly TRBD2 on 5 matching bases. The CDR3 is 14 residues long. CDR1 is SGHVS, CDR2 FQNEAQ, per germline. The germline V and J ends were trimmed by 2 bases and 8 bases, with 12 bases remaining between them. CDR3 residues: CASSLRDQRGELFF. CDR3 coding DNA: TGTGCCAGCAGCTTACGGGATCAAAGGGGGGAGCTGTTTTTT.

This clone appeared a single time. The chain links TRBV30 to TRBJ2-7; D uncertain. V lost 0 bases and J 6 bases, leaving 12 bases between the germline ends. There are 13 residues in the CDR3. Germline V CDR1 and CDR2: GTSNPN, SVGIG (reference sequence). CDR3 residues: CAWSVARSGEQYF. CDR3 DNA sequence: TGTGCCTGGAGTGTAGCCAGATCGGGCGAGCAGTACTTC.

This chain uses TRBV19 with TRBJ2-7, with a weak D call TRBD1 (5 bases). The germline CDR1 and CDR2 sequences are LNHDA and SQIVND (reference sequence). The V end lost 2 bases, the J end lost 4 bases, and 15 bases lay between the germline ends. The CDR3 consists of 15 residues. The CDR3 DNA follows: TGTGCCAGTAGTATACAGCCCAGGGATAGGTACGAGCAGTACTTC. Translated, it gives CASSIQPRDRYEQYF.

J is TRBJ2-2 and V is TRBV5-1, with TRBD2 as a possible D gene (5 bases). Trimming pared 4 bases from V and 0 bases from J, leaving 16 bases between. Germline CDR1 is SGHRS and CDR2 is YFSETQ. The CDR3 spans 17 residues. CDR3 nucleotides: TGCGCCAGCAGCCCAGGACTCTCCCGTACGAACACCGGGGAGCTGTTTTTT. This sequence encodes CASSPGLSRTNTGELFF.

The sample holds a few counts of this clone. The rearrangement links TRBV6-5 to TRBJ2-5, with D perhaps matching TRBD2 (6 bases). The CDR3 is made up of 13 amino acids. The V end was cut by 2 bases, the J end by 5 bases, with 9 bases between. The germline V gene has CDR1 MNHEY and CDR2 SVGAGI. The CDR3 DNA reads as TGTGCCAGCAGTTACAGGAGGGCGGAGACCCAGTACTTC. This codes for CASSYRRAETQYF.

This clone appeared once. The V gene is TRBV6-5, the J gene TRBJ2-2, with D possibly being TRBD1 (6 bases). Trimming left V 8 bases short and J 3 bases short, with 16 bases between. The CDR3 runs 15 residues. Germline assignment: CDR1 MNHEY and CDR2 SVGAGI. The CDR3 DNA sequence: TGTGCCAGCTCCATTAACAGGGCGGACACCGGGGAGCTGTTTTTT. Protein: CASSINRADTGELFF.

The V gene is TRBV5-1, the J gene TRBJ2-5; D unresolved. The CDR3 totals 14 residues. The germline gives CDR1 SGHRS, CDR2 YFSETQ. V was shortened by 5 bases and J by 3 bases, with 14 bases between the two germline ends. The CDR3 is CASRGRTREETQYF. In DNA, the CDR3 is TGCGCCAGCAGAGGCCGAACTCGGGAAGAGACCCAGTACTTC.

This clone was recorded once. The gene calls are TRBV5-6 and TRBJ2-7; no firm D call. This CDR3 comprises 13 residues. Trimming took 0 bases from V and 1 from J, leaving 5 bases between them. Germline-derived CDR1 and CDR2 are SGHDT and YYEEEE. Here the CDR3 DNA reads TGTGCCAGCAGCTTGGTGGGGTCCTACGAGCAGTACTTC. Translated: CASSLVGSYEQYF.

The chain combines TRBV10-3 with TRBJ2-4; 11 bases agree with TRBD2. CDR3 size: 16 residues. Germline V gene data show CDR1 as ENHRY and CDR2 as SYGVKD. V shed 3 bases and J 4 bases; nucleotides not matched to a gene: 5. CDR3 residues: CAISDKTSGDKNIQYF. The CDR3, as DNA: TGTGCCATCAGTGACAAGACTAGCGGGGATAAAAACATTCAGTACTTC.

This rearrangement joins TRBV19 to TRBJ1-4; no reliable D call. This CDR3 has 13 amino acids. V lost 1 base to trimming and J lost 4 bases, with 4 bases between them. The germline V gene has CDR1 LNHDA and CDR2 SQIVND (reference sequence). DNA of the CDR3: TGTGCCAGTAGTATAGGAAATAATGAAAAACTGTTTTTT. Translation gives CASSIGNNEKLFF.

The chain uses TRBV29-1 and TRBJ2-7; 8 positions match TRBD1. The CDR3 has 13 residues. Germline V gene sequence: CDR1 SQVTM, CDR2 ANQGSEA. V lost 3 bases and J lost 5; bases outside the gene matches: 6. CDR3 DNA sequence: TGCAGCGTTGACGGACAGGGTGGGGACGAGCAGTACTTC. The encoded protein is CSVDGQGGDEQYF.